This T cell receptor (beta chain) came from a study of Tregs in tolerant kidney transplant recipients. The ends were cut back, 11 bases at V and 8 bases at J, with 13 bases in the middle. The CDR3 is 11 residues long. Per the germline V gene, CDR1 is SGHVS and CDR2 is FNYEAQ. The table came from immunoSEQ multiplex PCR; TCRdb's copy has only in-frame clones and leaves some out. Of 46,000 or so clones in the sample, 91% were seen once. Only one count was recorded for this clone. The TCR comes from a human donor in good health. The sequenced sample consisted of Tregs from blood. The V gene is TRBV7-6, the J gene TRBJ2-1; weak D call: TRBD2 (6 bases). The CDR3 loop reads CAAGRGHEQFF. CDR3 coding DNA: TGTGCCGCCGGGCGGGGACATGAGCAGTTCTTC.